This passage covers 24 T cell receptor beta chains from one sample sequenced in a study of CD4+ T cells in melanoma. TCRdb's table, derived via immunoSEQ multiplex PCR, lists solely in-frame clones and lacks some. Of a few thousand clones listed, approximately 65% were seen once; the top ten hold under 30%. Sequenced: cells from a culture (not recorded whether cultured in vitro). These receptors were taken from a human donor with melanoma.

CDR3 DNA: TGTGCCAGCAGCGTAGGAAAAGGGTCCTACGAGCAGTACTTC. This codes for CASSVGKGSYEQYF. The rearrangement links TRBV9 to TRBJ2-7; no firm D call. Per the germline V gene, CDR1 is SGDLS and CDR2 is YYNGEE. V was pared by 0 bases and J by 1 base, with 8 bases between. CDR3 length equals 14 residues.

The chain recombines TRBV23-1 with TRBJ1-6, with D possibly matching TRBD1 (5 bases). TRBV23-1 has ORF status, its function being uncertain. The length of the CDR3 is 20 residues. Trimming stripped 4 bases from V and 8 bases from J, with 30 bases between. In DNA form, the CDR3 reads TGCGCCAGCAGTCCCCCCCGCGAGGGGCTGGGGTGCGGGCAAGATTCACCCCTCCACTTT. As protein: CASSPPREGLGCGQDSPLHF.

The CDR3 bases are TGTGCCAGCAGCGGGGGTTCCGGAGAGACCCAGTACTTC. Protein product: CASSGGSGETQYF. The V call is TRBV27, the J call TRBJ2-5, with D possibly matching TRBD2 (6 bases). Trimming left V 6 bases short and J 4 bases short, with 12 bases between. There are 13 residues in the CDR3. Germline lookup yields CDR1 MNHEY and CDR2 SMNVEV (reference sequence).

The rearrangement uses TRBV7-3 and TRBJ2-6, with D perhaps being TRBD1 or TRBD2 (5 bases each). This CDR3 is built from 16 residues. V lost 1 base and J 2 bases, leaving 9 bases between the germline ends. The germline gives CDR1 SGHTA, CDR2 FQGTGA. CDR3 coding DNA: TGTGCCAGCAGCTTAAACCAGGGACCTGGGGCCAACGTCCTGACTTTC. This sequence encodes CASSLNQGPGANVLTF. Together with reference TRBV7-3 and TRBJ2-6, the CDR3 gives the full variable domain: GAGVSQTPSNKVTEKGKYVELRCDPISGHTALYWYRQSLGQGPEFLIYFQGTGAADDSGLPNDRFFAVRPEGSVSTLKIQRTERGDSAVYLCASSLNQGPGANVLTFGAGSRLTVL.

The V call is TRBV7-8, the J call TRBJ1-6, with no clear D. Germline values: CDR1 SGHVS, CDR2 FQNEAQ. V was cut by 1 base and J by 7 bases, with 8 bases left in between. The CDR3 has 14 residues. The CDR3 loop is CASSLESGNSPLHF. In nucleotides, the CDR3 is TGTGCCAGCAGCTTAGAATCCGGGAATTCACCCCTCCACTTT.

This clone was recorded only once. V and J are TRBV15 and TRBJ2-1, with a tentative D call TRBD1 (5 bases). Germline V gene sequence: CDR1 LNHNV, CDR2 YYDKDF (reference sequence). The CDR3 spans 16 residues. Trimming left V 3 bases short and J 4 bases short, with 16 bases between. CDR3 in DNA: TGTGCCACCAGCAGGGCCATTTCAGGGAATTACAATGAGCAGTTCTTC. Its protein is CATSRAISGNYNEQFF.

The rearrangement uses TRBV6-5 and TRBJ1-6, with unresolved D. Per germline, CDR1 MNHEY and CDR2 SVGAGI. Trimming shortened V by 6 bases and J by 3 bases, and 12 bases separated the two germline ends. The length of the CDR3 is 15 residues. CDR3 bases: TGTGCCAGCAGGGATTCAGGCAACTATAATTCACCCCTCCACTTT. Protein product: CASRDSGNYNSPLHF.

A few counts support this clone. The V gene is TRBV7-8, the J gene TRBJ1-5; TRBD1 matches 8 bases. V lost 4 bases to trimming and J lost 4 bases; unmatched junction nucleotides: 3. Germline V gene data show CDR1 as SGHVS and CDR2 as FQNEAQ. CDR3 length: 14 residues. The CDR3 DNA follows: TGTGCCAGCAGCTCTAGACAGGGGAATCAGCCCCAGCATTTT. Encoded protein: CASSSRQGNQPQHF.

As to this clone: One junction end does not reproduce the germline sequence, and a read error may be involved. CDR3: CASSYPLMRDSYNEQFF. In DNA form, the CDR3 reads TGTGCCAGCAGTTACCCTTTGATGAGGGACTCCTACAATGAGCAGTTCTTC. This chain links TRBV10-3 with TRBJ2-1; D perhaps matches TRBD2 (5 bases). This CDR3 comprises 17 residues. CDR1 is ENHRY, CDR2 SYGVKD, per germline.

By share, this clone counts as hyperexpanded (1% or more). Here the CDR3 DNA reads TGCAGCGCCCTCGGCCTGGAGGCTGAAGCTTTCTTT. Protein sequence: CSALGLEAEAFF. The chain couples TRBV29-1 to TRBJ1-1; D is ambiguous. The V end lost 7 bases, the J end lost 6 bases, and 15 bases lay between the germline ends. The CDR3 contains 12 residues. In germline, CDR1 is SQVTM, CDR2 ANQGSEA.

The chain joins TRBV9 to TRBJ2-3; D is perhaps TRBD2 (6 bases). The CDR3 extends over 16 amino acids. The germline CDR1 and CDR2 sequences are SGDLS and YYNGEE. V lost 0 bases, J lost 3 bases, and 14 bases lay in between. CDR3 protein: CASSVGGAGLTDTQYF. In DNA form, the CDR3 reads TGTGCCAGCAGCGTAGGCGGGGCGGGTTTAACAGATACGCAGTATTTT.

The J gene is TRBJ2-1, the V gene TRBV7-3, with D possibly being TRBD1 (6 bases). The CDR3 sequence is 13 residues long. V lost 4 bases to trimming and J lost 9 bases, with 13 bases between them. Germline lookup yields CDR1 SGHTA and CDR2 FQGTGA. The CDR3 reads CASSSDVGGEQFF. CDR3 nucleotides: TGTGCCAGCAGCTCCGATGTAGGGGGTGAGCAGTTCTTC.

V is TRBV19 and J is TRBJ1-1; D gene ambiguous. Germline CDR1 and CDR2: LNHDA and SQIVND (reference sequence). The CDR3 runs 14 residues. Trimming took off 4 bases at V and 3 bases at J, with 12 bases between the two ends. CDR3 nucleotide sequence: TGTGCCAGTAGTACGCCACAGCGGTACACTGAAGCTTTCTTT. It encodes CASSTPQRYTEAFF.

There are a few counts of this clone. The V and J genes are TRBV28 and TRBJ1-5; D gene unclear. From germline, CDR1 is MDHEN and CDR2 SYDVKM. The CDR3 is made up of 14 amino acids. V gave up 3 bases and J gave up 6 bases, with 12 bases separating them. CDR3 region: CASSFGIQGQPQHF. CDR3 coding DNA: TGTGCCAGCAGTTTCGGGATCCAAGGTCAGCCCCAGCATTTT.

This clone is labeled medium-sized. The chain carries TRBV7-6 and TRBJ2-7; the D gene is possibly TRBD2 (6 bases). Germline CDR1 reads SGHVS; CDR2 reads FNYEAQ. This CDR3 region has 14 residues. The germline V and J ends were trimmed by 1 base and 0 bases, with 7 bases remaining between them. The CDR3: CASSLEEGSYEQYF. DNA of the CDR3: TGTGCCAGCAGCTTAGAGGAGGGCTCCTACGAGCAGTACTTC.

The chain is built from TRBV6-6 and TRBJ2-1; TRBD1 might be the D (6 bases). Germline CDR1 and CDR2: MNHNY and SVGAGI (reference sequence). The CDR3 is made up of 14 amino acids. Trimming shortened V by 2 bases and J by 10 bases, and 15 bases separated the two germline ends. In nucleotides, the CDR3 is TGTGCCAGCAGTTACGGGGGACATCCGACCGAGCAGTTCTTC. Its translation is CASSYGGHPTEQFF.

The J gene is TRBJ1-5, the V gene TRBV19; D gene ambiguous. CDR3 size: 14 residues. V lost 2 bases and J lost 6, with 11 bases in between. Germline CDR1 reads LNHDA; CDR2 reads SQIVND (reference sequence). CDR3 bases: TGTGCCAGTAGTATATTTTCTGCGGGTCAGCCCCAGCATTTT. Encoded protein: CASSIFSAGQPQHF.

This chain connects TRBV7-3 to TRBJ2-3, with D perhaps matching TRBD1 (6 bases). The CDR3 contains 17 residues. Germline V gene lookup returns CDR1 SGHTA and CDR2 FQGTGA. The V end lost 1 base, the J end lost 3 bases, and 17 bases lay between the germline ends. CDR3 nucleotide sequence: TGTGCCAGCAGCTTAATGGGGGCCTTGAAGTCAACAGATACGCAGTATTTT. Translated, it gives CASSLMGALKSTDTQYF.

The chain recombines TRBV28 with TRBJ1-2; 8 bases match TRBD1. V dropped 2 bases and J dropped 3; count of bases not matched to a gene: 8. The CDR3 covers 16 residues. Germline CDR1 is MDHEN and CDR2 is SYDVKM. CDR3 in amino acids: CASSLQDRAYDYGYTF. CDR3 coding DNA: TGTGCCAGCAGTTTACAGGACAGGGCTTACGACTATGGCTACACCTTC.

The chain employs TRBV7-2 and TRBJ2-7; TRBD1 matches 9 bases. Germline loops: CDR1 SGHTA, CDR2 FQGNSA. The V gene end was trimmed by 5 bases and the J gene end by 6 bases; junction bases not matched to a gene: 11. The CDR3 contains 15 residues. The CDR3: CASSTTGTGNVEQYF. In DNA form, the CDR3 reads TGTGCCAGCAGCACCACCGGGACAGGGAACGTCGAGCAGTACTTC.

On this clone itself: Additional DNA sequences in this sample encode the identical CDR3. This rearrangement joins TRBV10-1 to TRBJ1-2, with 9 bases matching TRBD1. Trimming cost V 0 bases and J 8 bases; bases outside gene matches: 1. The CDR3 extends over 13 amino acids. Per germline, CDR1 WNHNN and CDR2 SYGVQD (reference sequence). CDR3 amino acids: CASSESTGGGYTF. CDR3 sequence (DNA): TGCGCCAGCAGTGAGTCTACAGGGGGCGGCTACACCTTC.

This chain uses TRBV5-5 with TRBJ1-4, with D uncertain. V lost 5 bases and J lost 0, with 11 bases in between. CDR1 and CDR2 (germline): SGHKS, YYEKEE (reference sequence). CDR3 length: 15 residues. CDR3 nucleotides: TGTGCCAGCAGTTCCGCGCCCCCAACTAATGAAAAACTGTTTTTT. Translated, it gives CASSSAPPTNEKLFF. Full variable domain (missing parts from reference TRBV5-5 and TRBJ1-4): DAGVTQSPTHLIKTRGQQVTLRCSPISGHKSVSWYQQVLGQGPQFIFQYYEKEERGRGNFPDRFSARQFPNYSSELNVNALLLGDSALYLCASSSAPPTNEKLFFGSGTQLSVL.

The rearrangement links TRBV5-3 to TRBJ1-6; 7 nucleotides match TRBD1. TRBV5-3 is treated as an ORF (open reading frame) with a function not yet certain. J lost 7 bases, V lost 8 bases, and 12 bases had no gene match. CDR3 length: 15 residues. The CDR3 spells CASSLTDRPNSPLHF. The CDR3 nucleotides are TGTGCCAGCAGCCTAACGGACAGGCCAAATTCACCCCTCCACTTT.

This clone was counted between two and nine times. V and J are TRBV6-1 and TRBJ1-3; 10 nucleotides line up with TRBD1. Germline lookup yields CDR1 MNHNS and CDR2 SASEGT. The J segment lost 3 bases and the V segment lost 5 bases, leaving 4 bases of the junction unmatched. The CDR3 covers 15 residues. The CDR3 loop reads CASSRQGARGNTIYF. Written as DNA, the CDR3 is TGTGCCAGCAGTAGACAGGGGGCTCGTGGAAACACCATATATTTT.